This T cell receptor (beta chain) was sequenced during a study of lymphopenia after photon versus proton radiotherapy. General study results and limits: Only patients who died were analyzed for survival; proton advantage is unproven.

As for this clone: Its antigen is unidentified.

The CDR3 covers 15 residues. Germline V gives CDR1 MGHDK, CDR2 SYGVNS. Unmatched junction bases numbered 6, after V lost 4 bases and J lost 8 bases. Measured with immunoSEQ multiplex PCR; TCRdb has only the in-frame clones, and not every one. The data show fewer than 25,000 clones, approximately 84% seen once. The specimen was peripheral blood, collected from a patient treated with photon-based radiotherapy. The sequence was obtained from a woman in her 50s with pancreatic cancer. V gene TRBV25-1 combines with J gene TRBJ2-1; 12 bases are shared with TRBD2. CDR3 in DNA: TGTGCCAGCAGTGTTCTAGCGGGAGGGCCCTATGAGCAGTTCTTC. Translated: CASSVLAGGPYEQFF. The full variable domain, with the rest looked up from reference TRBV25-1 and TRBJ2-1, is EADIYQTPRYLVIGTGKKITLECSQTMGHDKMYWYQQDPGMELHLIHYSYGVNSTEKGDLSSESTVSRIRTEHFPLTLESARPSHTSQYLCASSVLAGGPYEQFFGPGTRLTVL.